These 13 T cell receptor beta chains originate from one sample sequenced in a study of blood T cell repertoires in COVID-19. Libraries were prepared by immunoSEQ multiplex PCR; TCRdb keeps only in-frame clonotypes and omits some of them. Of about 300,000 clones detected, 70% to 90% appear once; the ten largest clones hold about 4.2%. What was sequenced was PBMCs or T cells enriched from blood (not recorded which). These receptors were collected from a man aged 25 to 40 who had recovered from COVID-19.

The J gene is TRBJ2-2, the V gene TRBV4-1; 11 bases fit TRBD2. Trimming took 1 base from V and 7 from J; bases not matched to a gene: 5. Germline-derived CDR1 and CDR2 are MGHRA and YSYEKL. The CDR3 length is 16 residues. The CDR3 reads CASSQGLAGGDGELFF. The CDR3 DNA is TGCGCCAGCAGCCAAGGGCTAGCGGGAGGTGACGGGGAGCTGTTTTTT.

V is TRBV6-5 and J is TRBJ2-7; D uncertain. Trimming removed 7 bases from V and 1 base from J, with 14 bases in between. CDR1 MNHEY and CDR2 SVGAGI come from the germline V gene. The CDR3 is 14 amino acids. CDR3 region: CASTLPSASYEQYF. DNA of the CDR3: TGTGCCAGCACCCTCCCCAGCGCATCCTACGAGCAGTACTTC.

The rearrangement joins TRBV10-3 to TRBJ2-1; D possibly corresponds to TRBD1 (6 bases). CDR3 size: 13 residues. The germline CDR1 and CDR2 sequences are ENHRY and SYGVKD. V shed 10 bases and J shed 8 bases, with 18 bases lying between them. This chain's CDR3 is CATRQEKTHEQFF. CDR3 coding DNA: TGTGCCACCAGACAGGAAAAAACCCATGAGCAGTTCTTC.

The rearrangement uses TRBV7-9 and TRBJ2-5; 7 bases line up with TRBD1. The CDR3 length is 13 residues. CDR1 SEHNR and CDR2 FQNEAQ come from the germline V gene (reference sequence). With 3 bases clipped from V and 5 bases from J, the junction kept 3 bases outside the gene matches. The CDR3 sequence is CASSFDRAETQYF. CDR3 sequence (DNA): TGTGCCAGCAGCTTCGACAGGGCCGAGACCCAGTACTTC.

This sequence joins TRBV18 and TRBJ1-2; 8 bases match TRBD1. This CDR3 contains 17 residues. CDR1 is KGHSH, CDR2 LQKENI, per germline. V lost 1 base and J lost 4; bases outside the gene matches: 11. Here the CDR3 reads CASSPQGRTGNAYGYTF. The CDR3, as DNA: TGTGCCAGCTCACCACAGGGGCGGACAGGGAACGCCTATGGCTACACCTTC.

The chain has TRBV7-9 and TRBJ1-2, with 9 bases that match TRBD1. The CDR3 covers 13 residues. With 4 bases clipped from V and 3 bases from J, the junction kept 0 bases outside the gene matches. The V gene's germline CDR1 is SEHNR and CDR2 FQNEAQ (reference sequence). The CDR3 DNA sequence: TGTGCCAGCAGCTGGGACAGGGACTATGGCTACACCTTC. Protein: CASSWDRDYGYTF.

This chain's CDR3 is CATSDRQGSLGNTIYF. The CDR3 nucleotides read TGTGCCACCAGTGACCGACAGGGTTCGCTGGGAAACACCATATATTTT. The chain links TRBV24-1 to TRBJ1-3; 7 bases agree with TRBD1. This CDR3 spans 16 amino acids. Trimming removed 4 bases from V and 4 bases from J; junction bases left unmatched: 9. Looked up from germline, CDR1 is KGHDR and CDR2 is SFDVKD.

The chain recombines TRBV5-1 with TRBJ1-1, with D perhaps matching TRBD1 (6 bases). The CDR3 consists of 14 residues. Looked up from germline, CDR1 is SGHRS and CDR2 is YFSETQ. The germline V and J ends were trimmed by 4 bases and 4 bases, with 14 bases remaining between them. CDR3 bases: TGCGCCAGCAGCAAAATGATCAGGGGCACTGAAGCTTTCTTT. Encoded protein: CASSKMIRGTEAFF.

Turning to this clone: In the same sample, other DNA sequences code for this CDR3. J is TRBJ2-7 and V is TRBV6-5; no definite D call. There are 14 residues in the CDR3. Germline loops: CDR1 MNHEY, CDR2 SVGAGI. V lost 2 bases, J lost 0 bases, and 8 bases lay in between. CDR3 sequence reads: CASSYGRSSYEQYF. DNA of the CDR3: TGTGCCAGCAGTTACGGCAGATCCTCCTACGAGCAGTACTTC.

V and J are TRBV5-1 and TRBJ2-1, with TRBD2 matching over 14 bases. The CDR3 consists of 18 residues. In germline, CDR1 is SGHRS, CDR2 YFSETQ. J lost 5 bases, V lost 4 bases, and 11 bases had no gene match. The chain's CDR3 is CASSHNRLAGGLDNEQFF. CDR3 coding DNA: TGCGCCAGCAGCCACAACCGACTAGCGGGGGGGCTCGACAATGAGCAGTTCTTC.

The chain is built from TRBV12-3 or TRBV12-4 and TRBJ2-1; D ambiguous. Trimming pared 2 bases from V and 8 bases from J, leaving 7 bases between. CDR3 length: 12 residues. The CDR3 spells CASSLHRDEQFF. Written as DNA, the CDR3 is TGTGCCAGCAGTTTACATCGCGATGAGCAGTTCTTC.

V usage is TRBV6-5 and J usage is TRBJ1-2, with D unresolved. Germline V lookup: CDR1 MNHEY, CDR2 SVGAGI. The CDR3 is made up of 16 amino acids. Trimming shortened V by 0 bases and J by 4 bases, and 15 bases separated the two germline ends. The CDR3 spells CASSYSRTWGVYGYTF. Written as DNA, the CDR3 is TGTGCCAGCAGTTACTCGAGAACATGGGGAGTCTATGGCTACACCTTC.

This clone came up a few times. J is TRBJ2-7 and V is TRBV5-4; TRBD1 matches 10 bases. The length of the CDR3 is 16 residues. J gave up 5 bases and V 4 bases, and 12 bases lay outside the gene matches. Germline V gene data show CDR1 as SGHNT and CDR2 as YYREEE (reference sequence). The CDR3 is CASSLIQTGGQHEQYF. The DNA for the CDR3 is TGTGCCAGCAGCCTCATTCAGACAGGGGGCCAACACGAGCAGTACTTC.